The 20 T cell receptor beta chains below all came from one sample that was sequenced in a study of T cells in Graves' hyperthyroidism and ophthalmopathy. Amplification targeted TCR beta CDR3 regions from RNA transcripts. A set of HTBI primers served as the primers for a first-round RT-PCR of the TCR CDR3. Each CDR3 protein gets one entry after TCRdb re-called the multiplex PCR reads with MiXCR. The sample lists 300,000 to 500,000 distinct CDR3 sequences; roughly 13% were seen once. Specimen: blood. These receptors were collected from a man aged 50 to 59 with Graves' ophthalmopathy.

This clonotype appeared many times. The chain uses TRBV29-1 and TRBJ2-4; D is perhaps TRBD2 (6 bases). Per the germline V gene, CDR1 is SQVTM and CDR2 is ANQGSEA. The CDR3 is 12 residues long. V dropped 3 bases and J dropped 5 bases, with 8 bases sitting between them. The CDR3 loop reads CSVERLENIQYF. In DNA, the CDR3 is TGCAGCGTTGAGCGACTAGAAAACATTCAGTACTTC. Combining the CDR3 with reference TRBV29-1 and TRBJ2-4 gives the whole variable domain SAVISQKPSRDICQRGTSLTIQCQVDSQVTMMFWYRQQPGQSLTLIATANQGSEATYESGFVIDKFPISRPNLTFSTLTVSNMSPEDSSIYLCSVERLENIQYFGAGTRLSVL.

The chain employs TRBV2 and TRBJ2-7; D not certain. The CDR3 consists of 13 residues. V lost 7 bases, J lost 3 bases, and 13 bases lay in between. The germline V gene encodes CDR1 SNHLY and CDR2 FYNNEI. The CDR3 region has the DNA TGTGCCAGCAAGAACATCCCTAGCTACGAGCAGTACTTC. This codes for CASKNIPSYEQYF.

The CDR3 here is CAIISSGNTIYF. The CDR3 nucleotides read TGTGCCATCATCAGCTCTGGAAACACCATATATTTT. The rearrangement joins TRBV10-3 to TRBJ1-3; D ambiguous. Germline V lookup: CDR1 ENHRY, CDR2 SYGVKD. The length of the CDR3 is 12 residues. V was shortened by 7 bases and J by 0 bases, with 4 bases between the two germline ends.

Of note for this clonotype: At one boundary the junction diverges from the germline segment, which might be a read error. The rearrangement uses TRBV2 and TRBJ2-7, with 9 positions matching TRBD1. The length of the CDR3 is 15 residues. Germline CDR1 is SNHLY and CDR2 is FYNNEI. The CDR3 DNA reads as TGTGCCACCAGTGACTCCCGGACAGGGGACCACGAGCAGTACTTC. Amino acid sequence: CATSDSRTGDHEQYF.

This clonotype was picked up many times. The DNA of the CDR3 is TGTGCCAGCATCCCTGAACTGGGGTCCGGGGAGCTGTTTTTT. Translating gives CASIPELGSGELFF. V usage is TRBV12-3 or TRBV12-4 and J usage is TRBJ2-2, with D hard to call. V lost 7 bases, J lost 6 bases, and 15 bases lay in between. The length of the CDR3 is 14 residues.

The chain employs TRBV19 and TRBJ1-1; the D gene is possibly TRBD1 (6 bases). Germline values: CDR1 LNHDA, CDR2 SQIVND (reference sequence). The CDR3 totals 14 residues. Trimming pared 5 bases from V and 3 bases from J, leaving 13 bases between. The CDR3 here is CASSLRGGHTEAFF. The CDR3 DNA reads TGTGCCAGTAGTCTGAGGGGGGGGCACACTGAAGCTTTCTTT.

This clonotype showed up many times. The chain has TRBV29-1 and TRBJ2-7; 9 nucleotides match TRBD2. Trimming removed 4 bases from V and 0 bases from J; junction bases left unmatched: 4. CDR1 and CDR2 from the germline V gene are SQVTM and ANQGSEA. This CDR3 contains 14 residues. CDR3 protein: CSVAGTSSSYEQYF. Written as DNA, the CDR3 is TGCAGCGTTGCTGGGACTAGCAGCTCCTACGAGCAGTACTTC.

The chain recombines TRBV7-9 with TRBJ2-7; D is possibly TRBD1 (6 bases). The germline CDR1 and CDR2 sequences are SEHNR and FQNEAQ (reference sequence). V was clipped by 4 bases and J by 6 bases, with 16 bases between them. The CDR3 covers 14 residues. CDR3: CASSWDTVFGEQYF. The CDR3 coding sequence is TGTGCCAGCAGCTGGGACACAGTATTTGGCGAGCAGTACTTC.

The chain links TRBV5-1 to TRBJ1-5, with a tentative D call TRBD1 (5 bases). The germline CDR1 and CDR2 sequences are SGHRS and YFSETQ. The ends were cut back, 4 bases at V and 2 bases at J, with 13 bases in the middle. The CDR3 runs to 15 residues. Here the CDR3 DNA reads TGCGCCAGCAGCCCGCCGTGGGGGGGCAATCAGCCCCAGCATTTT. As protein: CASSPPWGGNQPQHF.

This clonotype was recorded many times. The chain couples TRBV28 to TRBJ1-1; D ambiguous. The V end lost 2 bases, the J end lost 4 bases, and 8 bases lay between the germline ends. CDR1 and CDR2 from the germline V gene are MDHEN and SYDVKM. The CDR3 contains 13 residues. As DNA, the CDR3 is TGTGCCAGCAGTTTAAATGGTGGCACTGAAGCTTTCTTT. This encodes CASSLNGGTEAFF. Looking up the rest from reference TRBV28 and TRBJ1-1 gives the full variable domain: DVKVTQSSRYLVKRTGEKVFLECVQDMDHENMFWYRQDPGLGLRLIYFSYDVKMKEKGDIPEGYSVSREKKERFSLILESASTNQTSMYLCASSLNGGTEAFFGQGTRLTVV.

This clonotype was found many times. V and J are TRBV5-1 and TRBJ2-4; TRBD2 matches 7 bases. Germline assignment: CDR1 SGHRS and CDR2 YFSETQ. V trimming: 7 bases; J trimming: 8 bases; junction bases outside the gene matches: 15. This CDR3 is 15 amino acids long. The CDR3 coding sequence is TGCGCCAGCCGACAACTCGGACTAGAGGGTGACATTCAGTACTTC. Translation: CASRQLGLEGDIQYF.

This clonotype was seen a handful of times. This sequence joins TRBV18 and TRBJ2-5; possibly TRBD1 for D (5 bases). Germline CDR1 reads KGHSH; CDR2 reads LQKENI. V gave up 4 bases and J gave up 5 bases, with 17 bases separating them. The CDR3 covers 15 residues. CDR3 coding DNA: TGTGCCAGCTCACGTTGGAGCAGGGCTCAGGAGACCCAGTACTTC. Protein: CASSRWSRAQETQYF.

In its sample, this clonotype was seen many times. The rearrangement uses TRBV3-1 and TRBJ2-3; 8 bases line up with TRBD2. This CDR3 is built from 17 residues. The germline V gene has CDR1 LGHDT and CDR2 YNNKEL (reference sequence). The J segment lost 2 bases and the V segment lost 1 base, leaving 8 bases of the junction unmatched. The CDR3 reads CASSQGSGTTPTDTQYF. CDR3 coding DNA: TGTGCCAGCAGCCAAGGTAGCGGGACCACTCCCACAGATACGCAGTATTTT.

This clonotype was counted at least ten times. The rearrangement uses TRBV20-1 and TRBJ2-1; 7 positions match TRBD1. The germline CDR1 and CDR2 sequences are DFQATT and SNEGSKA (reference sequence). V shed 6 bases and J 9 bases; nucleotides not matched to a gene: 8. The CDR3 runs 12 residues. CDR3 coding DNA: TGCAGTGCCTACCCGACAGGGATTGAGCAGTTCTTC. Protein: CSAYPTGIEQFF.

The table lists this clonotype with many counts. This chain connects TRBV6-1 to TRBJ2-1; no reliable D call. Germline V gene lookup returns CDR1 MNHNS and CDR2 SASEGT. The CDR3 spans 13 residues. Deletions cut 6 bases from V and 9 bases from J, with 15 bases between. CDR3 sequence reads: CASRLDGWVEQFF. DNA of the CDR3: TGTGCCAGCAGGCTGGACGGGTGGGTTGAGCAGTTCTTC.

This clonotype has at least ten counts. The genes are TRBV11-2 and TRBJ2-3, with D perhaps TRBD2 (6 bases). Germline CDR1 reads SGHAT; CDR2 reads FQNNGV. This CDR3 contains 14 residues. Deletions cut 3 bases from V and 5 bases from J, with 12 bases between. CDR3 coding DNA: TGTGCCAGCAGCTTCGGGGGAGTCAGAGATACGCAGTATTTT. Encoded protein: CASSFGGVRDTQYF.

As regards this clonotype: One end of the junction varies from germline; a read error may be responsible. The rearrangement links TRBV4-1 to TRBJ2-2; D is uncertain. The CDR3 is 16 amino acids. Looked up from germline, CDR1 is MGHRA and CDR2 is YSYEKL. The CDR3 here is CASSQDRTTYTGELFF. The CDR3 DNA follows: TGCGCCAGCAGTCAAGATCGCACGACTTACACCGGGGAGCTGTTTTTT.

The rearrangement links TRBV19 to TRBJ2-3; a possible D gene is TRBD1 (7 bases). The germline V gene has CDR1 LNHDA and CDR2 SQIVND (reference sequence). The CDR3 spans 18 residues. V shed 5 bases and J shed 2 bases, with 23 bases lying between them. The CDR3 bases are TGTGCCAGTAGTTCGACAGGGCTAGCGAGAATCTCCACAGATACGCAGTATTTT. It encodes CASSSTGLARISTDTQYF.

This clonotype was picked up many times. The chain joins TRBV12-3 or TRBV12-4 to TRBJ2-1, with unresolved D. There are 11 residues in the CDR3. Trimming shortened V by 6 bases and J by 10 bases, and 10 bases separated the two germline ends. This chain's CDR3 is CASSSVVEQFF. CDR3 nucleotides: TGTGCCAGCAGCTCTGTTGTGGAGCAGTTCTTC.

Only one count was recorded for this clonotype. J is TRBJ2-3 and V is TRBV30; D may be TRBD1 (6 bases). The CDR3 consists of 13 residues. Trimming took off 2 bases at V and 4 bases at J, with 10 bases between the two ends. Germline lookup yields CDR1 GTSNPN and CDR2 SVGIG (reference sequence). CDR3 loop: CAWSRGTPDTQYF. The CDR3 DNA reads TGTGCCTGGAGTAGGGGGACCCCAGATACGCAGTATTTT. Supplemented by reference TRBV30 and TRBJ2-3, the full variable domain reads SQTIHQWPATLVQPVGSPLSLECTVEGTSNPNLYWYRQAAGRGLQLLFYSVGIGQISSEVPQNLSASRPQDRQFILSSKKLLLSDSGFYLCAWSRGTPDTQYFGPGTRLTVL.